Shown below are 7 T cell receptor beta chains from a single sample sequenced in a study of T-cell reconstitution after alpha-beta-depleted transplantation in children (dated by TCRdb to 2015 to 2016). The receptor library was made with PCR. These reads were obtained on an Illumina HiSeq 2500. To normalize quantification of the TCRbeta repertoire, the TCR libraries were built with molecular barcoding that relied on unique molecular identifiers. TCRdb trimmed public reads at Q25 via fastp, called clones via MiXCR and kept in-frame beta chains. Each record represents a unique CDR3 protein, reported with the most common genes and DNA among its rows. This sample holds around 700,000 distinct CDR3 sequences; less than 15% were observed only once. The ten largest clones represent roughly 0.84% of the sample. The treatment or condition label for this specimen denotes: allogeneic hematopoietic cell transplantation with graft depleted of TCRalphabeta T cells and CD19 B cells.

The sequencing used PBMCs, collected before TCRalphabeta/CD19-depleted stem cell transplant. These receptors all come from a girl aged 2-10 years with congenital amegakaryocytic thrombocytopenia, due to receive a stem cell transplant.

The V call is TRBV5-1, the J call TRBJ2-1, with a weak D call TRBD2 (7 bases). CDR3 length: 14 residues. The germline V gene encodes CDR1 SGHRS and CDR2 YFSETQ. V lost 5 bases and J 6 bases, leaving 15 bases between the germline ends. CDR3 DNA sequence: TGCGCCAGCAGAGGCGGGGGCGAACTCAATGAGCAGTTCTTC. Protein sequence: CASRGGGELNEQFF.

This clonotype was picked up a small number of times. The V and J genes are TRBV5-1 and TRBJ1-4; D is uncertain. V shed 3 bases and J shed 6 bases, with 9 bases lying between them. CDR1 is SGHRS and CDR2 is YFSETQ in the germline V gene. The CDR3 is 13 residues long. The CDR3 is CASSSTSDEKLFF. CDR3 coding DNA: TGCGCCAGCAGCTCCACCAGTGATGAAAAACTGTTTTTT.

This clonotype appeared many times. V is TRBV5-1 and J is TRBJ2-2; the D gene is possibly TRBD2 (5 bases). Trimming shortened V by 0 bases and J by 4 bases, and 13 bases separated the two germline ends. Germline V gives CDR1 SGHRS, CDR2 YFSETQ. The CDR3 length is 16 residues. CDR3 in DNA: TGCGCCAGCAGCTTGGTTAGCTGGAGGCGCACCGGGGAGCTGTTTTTT. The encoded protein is CASSLVSWRRTGELFF.

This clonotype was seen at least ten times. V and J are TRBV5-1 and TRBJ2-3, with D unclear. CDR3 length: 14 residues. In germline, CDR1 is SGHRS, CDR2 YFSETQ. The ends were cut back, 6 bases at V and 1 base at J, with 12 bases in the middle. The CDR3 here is CASMRSARTDTQYF. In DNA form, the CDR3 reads TGCGCCAGCATGAGGAGCGCCCGCACAGATACGCAGTATTTT. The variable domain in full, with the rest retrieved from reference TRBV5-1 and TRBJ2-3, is KAGVTQTPRYLIKTRGQQVTLSCSPISGHRSVSWYQQTPGQGLQFLFEYFSETQRNKGNFPGRFSGRQFSNSRSEMNVSTLELGDSALYLCASMRSARTDTQYFGPGTRLTVL.

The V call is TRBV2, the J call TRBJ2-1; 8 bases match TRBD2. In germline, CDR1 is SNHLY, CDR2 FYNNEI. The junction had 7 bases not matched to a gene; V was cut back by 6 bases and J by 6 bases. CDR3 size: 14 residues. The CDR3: CASRSGLGGNEQFF. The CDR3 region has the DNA TGTGCCAGCAGGTCGGGACTAGGGGGCAATGAGCAGTTCTTC.

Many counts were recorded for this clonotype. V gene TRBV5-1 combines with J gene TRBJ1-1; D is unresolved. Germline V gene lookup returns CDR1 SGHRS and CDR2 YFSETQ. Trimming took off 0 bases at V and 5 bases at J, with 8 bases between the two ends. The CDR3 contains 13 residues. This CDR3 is CASSLAGSTEAFF. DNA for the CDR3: TGCGCCAGCAGCTTGGCGGGAAGTACTGAAGCTTTCTTT.

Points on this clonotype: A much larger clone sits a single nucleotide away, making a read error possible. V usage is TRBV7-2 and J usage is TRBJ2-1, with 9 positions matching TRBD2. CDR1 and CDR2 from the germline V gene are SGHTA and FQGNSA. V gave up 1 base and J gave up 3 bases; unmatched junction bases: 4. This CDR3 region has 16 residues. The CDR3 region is CTSSLVAGVLYNEQFF. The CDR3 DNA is TGTACCAGCAGCTTAGTAGCGGGGGTCCTCTACAATGAGCAGTTCTTC.